Sequencing of this T cell receptor (beta chain) was carried out in a study of blood T cell repertoires in COVID-19. On the study more broadly: Acute and convalescent COVID-19 specimens originated in the United States, Italy and Spain. T cells, B-cell-depleted T cells, or PBMCs provided the cDNA or gDNA that served as material.

During active infection, Seattle patients enrolled and were then monitored through disease. Trimming removed 10 bases from V and 4 bases from J; junction bases left unmatched: 8. The V gene's germline CDR1 is MNHEY and CDR2 SVGAGI. The CDR3 loop spans 13 amino acids. Generated by immunoSEQ multiplex PCR, the TCRdb table keeps only in-frame clones and is missing some. The data contain tens of thousands of clones, 70% to 90% of them singletons. This chain uses TRBV6-5 with TRBJ1-2, with 8 bases aligning to TRBD1. The material sequenced was peripheral blood. This clonotype originated in an elderly woman with COVID-19, enrolled during active disease. The CDR3 nucleotides are TGTGCCACTGGACAGGGCCTTGGCTATGGCTACACCTTC. Protein product: CATGQGLGYGYTF.